This T cell receptor beta chain appears in the sequencing data of a study of CD8+CD57+ T cells in acquired aplastic anemia. Across the whole study: The average for DNA from sorted CD4+ and CD8+ cells was around 3.5 ug. The average read count for CD4+ cells in healthy donors was around 10 million. Regarding the study as a whole: Roughly 30 CD8+ CDR3 sequences occurred in both the patients and the controls. Any difference that existed in CD8+ Simpson's diversity between patients and controls was not significant.

About this clonotype: Antigen: not known. Sequence at one end of the junction differs from germline and may be a read error.

In germline, CDR1 is SSHAT, CDR2 FNYEAQ (reference sequence). The CDR3 has 13 residues. Genomic DNA constituted the template upon which TCR beta VDJ and CDR3 profiling was performed. TCRdb re-derived calls from the reads in MiXCR, one entry per CDR3 protein. Among a few hundred thousand distinct CDR3 sequences listed, approximately 60% were seen once. The chain uses TRBV7-7 and TRBJ2-1; maybe TRBD1 (5 bases). Sequencing input: sorted CD4+, CD8+, or CD8+CD57+ T cells (not recorded which) from PBMCs. The TCR sequence derives from a human donor in good health. The CDR3 spells CASSTGHYNEQFF. CDR3 bases: TGTGCTAGCAGCACCGGACATTACAATGAGCAGTTCTTC.